Below, 18 T cell receptor beta chains from the same sample are listed, as sequenced in a study of T cell responses to AZD1222 COVID-19 vaccine. The assay was immunoSEQ multiplex PCR, and TCRdb's table has in-frame clones only and misses some. The data show 150,000 or so clones, about 91% seen once. The sequences come from peripheral blood, collected 28 days after the second AZD1222 dose. The receptors derive from an adult who received the AZD1222 COVID-19 vaccine.

Regarding this clone: Other DNA sequences in the same sample also yield this CDR3. J is TRBJ1-3 and V is TRBV3-1 (or the pseudogene TRBV3-2), with D unresolved. The V gene lost 4 bases and the J gene lost 0 bases, with 4 bases spanning the gap. The CDR3 has 13 amino acids. CDR1 and CDR2 from the germline V gene are LGHDT and YNNKEL (reference sequence). Here the CDR3 reads CASSPSSGNTIYF. In DNA form, the CDR3 reads TGTGCCAGCAGCCCCTCCTCTGGAAACACCATATATTTT.

The genes are TRBV11-2 and TRBJ1-6; 7 nucleotides match TRBD1. The V gene end was trimmed by 3 bases and the J gene end by 6 bases; junction bases not matched to a gene: 11. The V gene's germline CDR1 is SGHAT and CDR2 FQNNGV. The CDR3 covers 17 residues. CDR3 coding DNA: TGTGCCAGCAGCTTGGGCTTTGTCAACAGGGGTAATTCACCCCTCCACTTT. This encodes CASSLGFVNRGNSPLHF. The full variable domain, completed using reference TRBV11-2 and TRBJ1-6, is EAGVAQSPRYKIIEKRQSVAFWCNPISGHATLYWYQQILGQGPKLLIQFQNNGVVDDSQLPKDRFSAERLKGVDSTLKIQPAKLEDSAVYLCASSLGFVNRGNSPLHFGNGTRLTVT.

CDR3 region: CASRQGTVRSGYTF. As DNA, the CDR3 is TGTGCCAGCAGGCAGGGGACGGTTAGGAGTGGCTACACCTTC. The chain couples TRBV3-1 (or the pseudogene TRBV3-2) to TRBJ1-2; tentatively, D is TRBD1 (6 bases). The CDR3 consists of 14 residues. V was clipped by 6 bases and J by 7 bases, with 18 bases between them. Looked up from germline, CDR1 is LGHDT and CDR2 is YNNKEL (reference sequence).

The chain joins TRBV18 to TRBJ1-1; possibly TRBD1 for D (5 bases). The CDR3 length is 14 residues. V lost 3 bases and J lost 11, with 19 bases in between. Germline-derived CDR1 and CDR2 are KGHSH and LQKENI. The CDR3 spells CASSPGGGGMDAFF. Here the CDR3 DNA reads TGTGCCAGCTCACCGGGAGGTGGGGGAATGGATGCTTTCTTT.

J is TRBJ2-5 and V is TRBV20-1, with D perhaps assigned TRBD1 or TRBD2 (5 bases each). This CDR3 has 11 amino acids. V was trimmed by 6 bases and J by 2 bases, leaving 7 bases between them. From germline, CDR1 is DFQATT and CDR2 SNEGSKA (reference sequence). CDR3 nucleotides: TGCAGTGCGGGACGGCAAGAGACCCAGTACTTC. Protein: CSAGRQETQYF.

The rearrangement uses TRBV18 and TRBJ2-5; 8 bases are shared with TRBD1. The V segment lost 6 bases and the J segment 3 bases; nucleotides outside the gene matches: 3. Looked up from germline, CDR1 is KGHSH and CDR2 is LQKENI. The CDR3 spans 13 residues. The CDR3 region is CASSPGQEETQYF. The CDR3 DNA sequence: TGTGCCAGCTCCCCGGGACAGGAAGAGACCCAGTACTTC.

The V gene is TRBV7-2, the J gene TRBJ2-1; TRBD1 or TRBD2 may be the D gene (5 bases each). Germline V gene lookup returns CDR1 SGHTA and CDR2 FQGNSA. CDR3 length: 15 residues. Trimming removed 5 bases from V and 3 bases from J, with 14 bases in between. The CDR3 sequence: CASSPGTADYNEQFF. The DNA of the CDR3 is TGTGCCAGCAGCCCCGGGACCGCCGACTACAATGAGCAGTTCTTC.

This chain connects TRBV19 to TRBJ1-1; the match to TRBD1 covers 7 bases. The CDR3 has 14 amino acids. Germline loops: CDR1 LNHDA, CDR2 SQIVND (reference sequence). The junction had 5 bases not matched to a gene; V was cut back by 5 bases and J by 2 bases. The CDR3 DNA reads as TGTGCCAGTAGTGTCCGGACAGGAAACACTGAAGCTTTCTTT. This codes for CASSVRTGNTEAFF.

The genes are TRBV19 and TRBJ1-5; the D is unclear. The CDR3 spans 16 residues. Trimming left V 5 bases short and J 4 bases short, with 18 bases between. From germline, CDR1 is LNHDA and CDR2 SQIVND (reference sequence). This CDR3 reads CASSRLADLGNQPQHF. The CDR3 DNA is TGTGCCAGTAGTCGGCTCGCGGACCTAGGGAATCAGCCCCAGCATTTT.

This chain uses TRBV5-4 with TRBJ2-7; 9 bases align to TRBD1. With V trimmed by 4 bases and J by 4 bases, 12 bases remained unmatched. The CDR3 sequence is 16 residues long. CDR1 and CDR2 (germline): SGHNT, YYREEE (reference sequence). The CDR3 region is CASSHPGQGRGYEQYF. The DNA for the CDR3 is TGTGCCAGCAGCCATCCGGGACAGGGTAGGGGATACGAGCAGTACTTC.

The V call is TRBV7-7, the J call TRBJ2-2; D remains unclear. CDR1 and CDR2 from the germline V gene are SSHAT and FNYEAQ (reference sequence). The CDR3 is 13 residues long. The CDR3 sequence is CASCPGVGGELFF. CDR3 nucleotide sequence: TGTGCTAGCTGCCCAGGAGTAGGCGGGGAGCTGTTTTTT.

The CDR3 nucleotides are TGTGCCAGCCGAGGGGGGACAGGGGGTTTTGGCTACACCTTC. Encoded protein: CASRGGTGGFGYTF. The rearrangement joins TRBV25-1 to TRBJ1-2; 11 nucleotides agree with TRBD1. The trim removed 8 bases at V and 7 bases at J, leaving 9 bases unmatched. This CDR3 is built from 14 residues. Germline CDR1 MGHDK, CDR2 SYGVNS.

This sequence joins TRBV2 and TRBJ1-2; D unresolved. The CDR3 sequence is 13 residues long. Trimming left V 1 base short and J 5 bases short, with 8 bases between. The germline V gene encodes CDR1 SNHLY and CDR2 FYNNEI. The CDR3 is CASSEGPTYGYTF. The CDR3 DNA follows: TGTGCCAGCAGTGAAGGGCCGACTTATGGCTACACCTTC. The whole variable domain, remainder taken from reference TRBV2 and TRBJ1-2, is EPEVTQTPSHQVTQMGQEVILRCVPISNHLYFYWYRQILGQKVEFLVSFYNNEISEKSEIFDDQFSVERPDGSNFTLKIRSTKLEDSAMYFCASSEGPTYGYTFGSGTRLTVV.

The chain has TRBV5-6 and TRBJ1-2, with 9 positions matching TRBD1. Germline V gene data show CDR1 as SGHDT and CDR2 as YYEEEE. The CDR3 totals 15 residues. Trimming removed 4 bases from V and 5 bases from J; junction bases left unmatched: 9. The CDR3 region is CASSPGDRAVYGYTF. The CDR3 DNA follows: TGTGCCAGCAGCCCGGGGGACAGGGCGGTATATGGCTACACCTTC.

V and J are TRBV10-1 and TRBJ2-7; a possible D gene is TRBD1 (6 bases). The CDR3 extends over 13 amino acids. The germline gives CDR1 WNHNN, CDR2 SYGVQD (reference sequence). Deletions cut 6 bases from V and 2 bases from J, with 11 bases between. The CDR3 DNA reads as TGCGCCAGCAGCCGGGACACAGCCTACGAGCAGTACTTC. It translates to CASSRDTAYEQYF.

The V gene is TRBV6-1, the J gene TRBJ1-5, with no clear D. V was trimmed by 2 bases and J by 6 bases, leaving 8 bases between them. The CDR3 contains 13 residues. Germline V gene sequence: CDR1 MNHNS, CDR2 SASEGT. The CDR3 DNA follows: TGTGCCAGCAGTGAAAGTATAGCTCAGCCCCAGCATTTT. The encoded protein is CASSESIAQPQHF.

The V call is TRBV6-6, the J call TRBJ1-2, with 8 bases matching TRBD1. V lost 5 bases to trimming and J lost 4 bases; unmatched junction nucleotides: 15. The germline CDR1 and CDR2 sequences are MNHNY and SVGAGI (reference sequence). The CDR3 spans 17 residues. The CDR3 loop is CASSLSQGAGRIYGYTF. CDR3 nucleotide sequence: TGTGCCAGCAGTCTGTCTCAGGGGGCAGGTCGAATCTATGGCTACACCTTC.

This clone was seen a single time. The chain's CDR3 is CASSESTTYEQYF. DNA of the CDR3: TGTGCCAGCAGCGAATCGACAACCTACGAGCAGTACTTC. This chain uses TRBV11-1 with TRBJ2-7; D is unresolved. The CDR3 is 13 amino acids. Germline V gene lookup returns CDR1 SGHAT and CDR2 FQDESV (reference sequence). Trimming cost V 5 bases and J 2 bases, with 10 bases left between them.